The clone carrying this T cell receptor beta chain is deemed medium-sized (0.01 to 0.1%). Antigen unknown. TCRdb's copy holds only in-frame clones and misses some; the assay was immunoSEQ multiplex PCR. The sample shows fewer than 20,000 clones, approximately 80% of them seen only once. Between the trimmed V and J ends, which lost 1 base and 5 bases, there was a span of 12 bases. The CDR3 covers 14 residues. Germline assignment: CDR1 LGHDT and CDR2 YNNKEL (reference sequence). The sample originates from a study of CD4 T cells in relation to SARS-CoV-2 and coronaviruses. Study-wide context: The negative reference was HIV-1 Nef peptide pool or peptide-free culture.

Study-level points and caveats: No donor gave both pre-pandemic and post-infection samples. About 65% of donors had memory CD4+ clonotypes crossrecognizing SARS-CoV-2 and common cold coronavirus spike.

The unexposed donors gave CD4+ T cells in about 2010-2019, prior to COVID-19. Isolation of CD4+ T cells took place after about 9 days in culture. Testing used SARS-CoV-2 S/N and four cold-coronavirus spikes on unexposed-donor CD4+ T cells, cells permitting. This clonotype originated in a human donor in good health. Sequences were obtained from CD4+ T cells from PBMCs, cultured in vitro. The V call is TRBV3-1 (or the pseudogene TRBV3-2), the J call TRBJ2-7, with D hard to call. CDR3 sequence (DNA): TGTGCCAGCAGCCAAGGTGGGCTGGGCCACGAGCAGTACTTC. It translates to CASSQGGLGHEQYF.